Sequencing of this TCR beta chain was carried out in a study of blood T cell repertoires in COVID-19. Germline CDR1 and CDR2: GTSNPN and SVGIG (reference sequence). Trimming removed 1 base at V and 1 base at J, with 8 bases between. This CDR3 comprises 14 residues. Methods used by the authors: Nucleated cell counts were estimated from reference gene primer amplification. Clones were read by immunoSEQ multiplex PCR, and TCRdb kept only the in-frame ones, dropping some. That table furnishes V, J and clone size, whereas the DNA furnished D and trimming. The sample contains approximately 140,000 clones, almost 85% of which appear only once. This clone appeared a single time.

Sequencing was performed on PBMCs or T cells enriched from blood (not recorded which). The genes are TRBV30 and TRBJ1-5; D is possibly TRBD1 (6 bases). The origin of this receptor is a woman in her forties or fifties with acute COVID-19. Here the CDR3 reads CAWSGTASNQPQHF. In nucleotides, the CDR3 is TGTGCCTGGAGTGGGACAGCCAGCAATCAGCCCCAGCATTTT.